These 25 T cell receptor beta chains share one sample of origin, sequenced in a study of blood T cell repertoires in COVID-19. Profiled with immunoSEQ multiplex PCR; TCRdb holds only in-frame clones, not every one. The table lists under 130,000 clones, less than 80% of them singletons. Material for sequencing was peripheral blood. The receptors were gathered from a man in his sixties or seventies with active or convalescent COVID-19.

The V call is TRBV19, the J call TRBJ2-1; a possible D gene is TRBD2 (6 bases). The CDR3 covers 14 residues. V lost 7 bases, J lost 3 bases, and 13 bases lay in between. CDR1 and CDR2 (germline): LNHDA, SQIVND (reference sequence). The CDR3 DNA follows: TGTGCCAGTACCCCCGTGGGAGGCTACAATGAGCAGTTCTTC. Encoded protein: CASTPVGGYNEQFF.

This clone showed up just a few times. This sequence joins TRBV3-1 (or the pseudogene TRBV3-2) and TRBJ1-1; 7 nucleotides agree with TRBD1. V shed 1 base and J 3 bases; nucleotides not matched to a gene: 5. This CDR3 is built from 15 residues. Germline V gene lookup returns CDR1 LGHDT and CDR2 YNNKEL (reference sequence). The DNA for the CDR3 is TGTGCCAGCAGCCAAGGACAGGGTATCGACACTGAAGCTTTCTTT. Protein: CASSQGQGIDTEAFF.

Turning to this clone: One junction end disagrees with the germline gene, perhaps due to a read error. The V and J genes are TRBV6-1 and TRBJ1-1; a weak D match, TRBD1 (6 bases). This CDR3 spans 18 amino acids. The V gene's germline CDR1 is MNHNS and CDR2 SASEGT. Here the CDR3 DNA reads TGTGCCAGCAGTGATCAGACCGGGACACCCCAAAAGAACTCTGAAGCTTTCTTT. Translation: CASSDQTGTPQKNSEAFF.

CDR3 sequence (DNA): TGTGCCAGCAGCCCCCAGGGCGGGGTAGGAACCGGGGAGCTGTTTTTT. Protein sequence: CASSPQGGVGTGELFF. The gene calls are TRBV7-3 and TRBJ2-2, with a tentative D call TRBD2 (6 bases). The CDR3 is 16 residues long. Trimming pared 5 bases from V and 5 bases from J, leaving 18 bases between. CDR1 and CDR2 (germline): SGHTA, FQGTGA.

The chain has TRBV10-3 and TRBJ2-5; D uncertain. Germline CDR1 ENHRY, CDR2 SYGVKD. The CDR3 totals 14 residues. The V end lost 4 bases, the J end lost 4 bases, and 13 bases lay between the germline ends. This CDR3 reads CAISGDTSRETQYF. CDR3 nucleotide sequence: TGTGCCATCAGTGGAGACACCTCCCGAGAGACCCAGTACTTC.

V is TRBV5-6 and J is TRBJ1-5, with 7 positions matching TRBD1. This CDR3 has 15 amino acids. The germline V gene encodes CDR1 SGHDT and CDR2 YYEEEE. V trimming: 4 bases; J trimming: 2 bases; junction bases outside the gene matches: 6. The CDR3 coding sequence is TGTGCCAGCAGCCCGAGGGGGCAGGGCAATCAGCCCCAGCATTTT. Its translation is CASSPRGQGNQPQHF.

The rearrangement uses TRBV9 and TRBJ1-6, with D possibly being TRBD1 (5 bases). Trimming left V 2 bases short and J 7 bases short, with 10 bases between. Germline V gene sequence: CDR1 SGDLS, CDR2 YYNGEE. CDR3 length: 14 residues. CDR3 in amino acids: CASSVARENSPLHF. The DNA for the CDR3 is TGTGCCAGCAGCGTTGCCAGGGAAAATTCACCCCTCCACTTT.

The genes are TRBV18 and TRBJ1-5; tentatively, D is TRBD1 (5 bases). Germline loops: CDR1 KGHSH, CDR2 LQKENI. V was shortened by 2 bases and J by 2 bases, with 7 bases between the two germline ends. The CDR3 runs to 14 residues. The CDR3 is CASSPTGGNQPQHF. The DNA of the CDR3 is TGTGCCAGCTCACCAACGGGGGGCAATCAGCCCCAGCATTTT.

CDR3 in amino acids: CASSFFLRDRDTEAFF. In DNA form, the CDR3 reads TGCGCCAGCAGCTTTTTCCTCCGGGACAGGGATACTGAAGCTTTCTTT. The chain has TRBV5-1 and TRBJ1-1; 9 bases agree with TRBD1. CDR3 length: 16 residues. Germline lookup yields CDR1 SGHRS and CDR2 YFSETQ. The junction had 10 bases not matched to a gene; V was cut back by 2 bases and J by 5 bases.

The V gene is TRBV24-1, the J gene TRBJ2-7, with TRBD1 matching 11 bases. Germline trimming cut 5 bases from V and 1 base from J; bases unmatched to any gene: 3. CDR1 is KGHDR and CDR2 is SFDVKD in the germline V gene. There are 15 residues in the CDR3. CDR3 DNA: TGTGCCACCAGTGGGGGACAGGGGGGGTCCTACGAGCAGTACTTC. Amino acids: CATSGGQGGSYEQYF.

This chain links TRBV11-2 with TRBJ2-1, with 11 positions matching TRBD2. The V and J ends lost 5 bases and 3 bases, in that order; junction bases with no gene match: 3. Germline V gives CDR1 SGHAT, CDR2 FQNNGV. CDR3 length: 15 amino acids. The CDR3 protein is CASSTGLAGYNEQFF. The CDR3, as DNA: TGTGCCAGCAGCACAGGACTAGCGGGCTACAATGAGCAGTTCTTC.

The J gene is TRBJ2-1, the V gene TRBV6-5, with TRBD1 as a possible D gene (6 bases). Deletions cut 6 bases from V and 0 bases from J, with 12 bases between. Per germline, CDR1 MNHEY and CDR2 SVGAGI. This CDR3 has 15 residues. The CDR3 spells CASRSGQSSYNEQFF. CDR3 DNA sequence: TGTGCCAGCAGGTCAGGACAGAGCTCCTACAATGAGCAGTTCTTC.

The chain has TRBV5-6 and TRBJ2-1; 10 bases align to TRBD2. The CDR3 has 15 residues. J lost 4 bases, V lost 4 bases, and 5 bases had no gene match. Germline CDR1 reads SGHDT; CDR2 reads YYEEEE. The CDR3 DNA follows: TGTGCCAGCAGCCCGGGGACTAGCGAGTACAATGAGCAGTTCTTC. Translated, it gives CASSPGTSEYNEQFF.

This chain links TRBV4-1 with TRBJ2-3, with 14 bases lining up with TRBD2. Germline CDR1 reads MGHRA; CDR2 reads YSYEKL. The CDR3 length is 19 residues. V trimming: 1 base; J trimming: 4 bases; junction bases outside the gene matches: 10. The CDR3 region is CASSQGRTSGRQSSDTQYF. The CDR3 region has the DNA TGCGCCAGCAGCCAAGGGCGGACTAGCGGGAGGCAGAGCTCAGATACGCAGTATTTT.

This chain connects TRBV24-1 to TRBJ2-7; D might be TRBD1 (6 bases). CDR3 size: 13 residues. The V and J ends lost 4 bases and 3 bases respectively, with 9 bases between them. In germline, CDR1 is KGHDR, CDR2 SFDVKD. The CDR3 DNA sequence: TGTGCCACCAGTGAAGGGGGAGTCTACGAGCAGTACTTC. Residues: CATSEGGVYEQYF.

The gene calls are TRBV2 and TRBJ2-5; 10 bases are shared with TRBD2. Germline V gene sequence: CDR1 SNHLY, CDR2 FYNNEI. V lost 7 bases to trimming and J lost 5 bases; unmatched junction nucleotides: 16. CDR3 size: 17 residues. CDR3 sequence reads: CASNPAPGTSDEETQYF. In DNA form, the CDR3 reads TGTGCCAGCAACCCCGCCCCGGGGACTAGCGATGAGGAGACCCAGTACTTC. The full variable domain, in which reference TRBV2 and TRBJ2-5 provide the parts outside the CDR3, is EPEVTQTPSHQVTQMGQEVILRCVPISNHLYFYWYRQILGQKVEFLVSFYNNEISEKSEIFDDQFSVERPDGSNFTLKIRSTKLEDSAMYFCASNPAPGTSDEETQYFGPGTRLLVL.

This chain joins TRBV5-4 and TRBJ1-3, with a weak D call TRBD1 (6 bases). This CDR3 is 13 amino acids long. Germline V lookup: CDR1 SGHNT, CDR2 YYREEE (reference sequence). V lost 4 bases and J lost 2, with 7 bases in between. CDR3 amino acids: CASSRDTGNTIYF. In DNA, the CDR3 is TGTGCCAGCAGCCGGGACACTGGAAACACCATATATTTT.

The chain uses TRBV27 and TRBJ2-7; possible D gene TRBD2, 6 bases. The CDR3 sequence is 14 residues long. Trimming cost V 3 bases and J 3 bases, with 12 bases left between them. Germline CDR1 and CDR2: MNHEY and SMNVEV (reference sequence). Here the CDR3 reads CASSFGGSNYEQYF. The CDR3 DNA follows: TGTGCCAGCAGTTTTGGGGGGTCTAACTACGAGCAGTACTTC.

V usage is TRBV18 and J usage is TRBJ2-5; no reliable D call. V dropped 3 bases and J dropped 1 base, with 6 bases sitting between them. The CDR3 is made up of 13 amino acids. Germline CDR1 reads KGHSH; CDR2 reads LQKENI. CDR3 coding DNA: TGTGCCAGCTCACCCGTCAGCCAAGAGACCCAGTACTTC. This encodes CASSPVSQETQYF.

The chain is built from TRBV6-4 and TRBJ2-4; D remains ambiguous. Germline assignment: CDR1 MRHNA and CDR2 SNTAGT. V gave up 0 bases and J gave up 13 bases, with 13 bases separating them. This CDR3 is 13 amino acids long. In DNA form, the CDR3 reads TGTGCCAGCAGTGACTCGAGAGGCACGGTCCAGTACTTC. The encoded protein is CASSDSRGTVQYF.

The rearrangement uses TRBV3-1 (or the pseudogene TRBV3-2) and TRBJ1-2, with a tentative D call TRBD1 (5 bases). The CDR3 runs to 13 residues. From germline, CDR1 is LGHDT and CDR2 YNNKEL (reference sequence). The germline V and J ends were trimmed by 8 bases and 7 bases, with 17 bases remaining between them. Written as DNA, the CDR3 is TGTGCCAGCCGATTGGGGCAATCCGGTGGCTACACCTTC. Translation gives CASRLGQSGGYTF.

The chain couples TRBV5-6 to TRBJ2-6, with unresolved D. V was clipped by 7 bases and J by 0 bases, with 8 bases between them. The V gene's germline CDR1 is SGHDT and CDR2 YYEEEE. The CDR3 is 14 residues long. CDR3 protein: CASRLSSGANVLTF. CDR3 sequence (DNA): TGTGCCAGCCGCCTAAGCTCTGGGGCCAACGTCCTGACTTTC.

J is TRBJ1-1 and V is TRBV6-5; 11 nucleotides agree with TRBD1. This CDR3 has 14 amino acids. J was trimmed by 11 bases and V by 4 bases; bases with no gene match: 9. Germline V gene sequence: CDR1 MNHEY, CDR2 SVGAGI. CDR3 sequence reads: CASSSPDRGRMAFF. The CDR3 coding sequence is TGTGCCAGCAGTTCTCCGGACAGGGGGCGGATGGCTTTCTTT.

Many counts were recorded for this clone. The chain joins TRBV15 to TRBJ2-3; 10 positions agree with TRBD2. The CDR3 loop spans 14 amino acids. Germline loops: CDR1 LNHNV, CDR2 YYDKDF (reference sequence). J was trimmed by 0 bases and V by 6 bases; bases with no gene match: 0. This chain's CDR3 is CATRLAGSTDTQYF. The CDR3 nucleotides are TGTGCCACCAGACTAGCGGGGAGCACAGATACGCAGTATTTT.

This clone has a single count. The chain links TRBV7-8 to TRBJ1-4; possible D gene TRBD1, 5 bases. CDR1 is SGHVS, CDR2 FQNEAQ, per germline. CDR3 length: 15 amino acids. V was shortened by 5 bases and J by 3 bases, with 13 bases between the two germline ends. The CDR3 region is CASSGLDKSNEKLFF. In DNA, the CDR3 is TGTGCCAGCAGCGGCTTGGACAAATCTAATGAAAAACTGTTTTTT.